These 11 T cell receptor beta chains share one sample of origin, sequenced in a study of graft-versus-host responses after intestinal transplantation. Sequenced by immunoSEQ multiplex PCR; TCRdb stores in-frame clones only, minus some. The sample comprises about 98,000 clones, more than 70% of which are singletons, and more than 1.4% rests with the top ten. The sequencing here drew on PBMCs, taken 255 days after intestinal transplant. The receptors derive from a human patient who received an intestinal transplant, so some T cells may come from the graft donor.

This chain links TRBV6-1 with TRBJ1-1; D remains ambiguous. Trimming pared 7 bases from V and 5 bases from J, leaving 8 bases between. Looked up from germline, CDR1 is MNHNS and CDR2 is SASEGT. This CDR3 is 11 amino acids long. Here the CDR3 DNA reads TGTGCCAGCACTGGGAGAACTGAAGCTTTCTTT. Amino acids: CASTGRTEAFF.

The chain employs TRBV4-1 and TRBJ2-5, with D hard to call. The CDR3 consists of 15 residues. With 4 bases removed from V and 5 bases from J, the gap between germline ends came to 17 bases. Germline V gene sequence: CDR1 MGHRA, CDR2 YSYEKL. CDR3 protein: CASSPAGPNTETQYF. The CDR3, as DNA: TGCGCCAGCAGCCCCGCCGGGCCAAACACCGAGACCCAGTACTTC.

The V and J genes are TRBV15 and TRBJ2-5; the D gene could be TRBD1 or TRBD2 (5 bases each). The end of the DNA is better explained by TRBJ2-7, so the J call may be wrong. The CDR3 contains 13 residues. Germline-derived CDR1 and CDR2 are LNHNV and YYDKDF (reference sequence). The CDR3 nucleotides are TGTGCCACCAGCAGCGGGACCTTGGTCGAGCAGTACTTC. This encodes CATSSGTLVEQYF.

The genes are TRBV6-1 and TRBJ2-5; 7 bases are shared with TRBD1. The CDR3 totals 12 residues. CDR1 is MNHNS, CDR2 SASEGT, per germline. With V trimmed by 10 bases and J by 5 bases, 7 bases remained unmatched. The DNA for the CDR3 is TGTGCCATCCAGAGGGGACAGGAGACCCAGTACTTC. Residues: CAIQRGQETQYF.

This clone was detected once. The V call is TRBV5-1, the J call TRBJ2-7; 11 bases are shared with TRBD2. This CDR3 has 14 residues. J gave up 3 bases and V 3 bases, and 2 bases lay outside the gene matches. Germline V gene sequence: CDR1 SGHRS, CDR2 YFSETQ. CDR3 DNA sequence: TGCGCCAGCAGCTCACTAGCGGGGGTCTACGAGCAGTACTTC. This translates into CASSSLAGVYEQYF.

V is TRBV28 and J is TRBJ2-7; 11 bases are a match to TRBD2. Unmatched junction bases numbered 6, after V lost 6 bases and J lost 2 bases. The CDR3 has 15 residues. Germline CDR1 and CDR2: MDHEN and SYDVKM. The CDR3 DNA is TGTGCCAGCAGGCCACTAGCGGGGGCGACCTACGAGCAGTACTTC. Translation: CASRPLAGATYEQYF.

The rearrangement links TRBV9 to TRBJ2-3, with D unresolved. V was pared by 1 base and J by 1 base, with 10 bases between. Germline V gives CDR1 SGDLS, CDR2 YYNGEE. This CDR3 spans 15 amino acids. CDR3 nucleotide sequence: TGTGCCAGCAGCGTATCTCCGGGTGGCACAGATACGCAGTATTTT. Its protein product is CASSVSPGGTDTQYF.

The CDR3 nucleotides read TGTGCCAGCAGCCAGCTGGGACAGGGGCTGGGGGATACGCAGTATTTT. Amino acid sequence: CASSQLGQGLGDTQYF. This chain links TRBV7-3 with TRBJ2-3; 10 bases agree with TRBD1. This CDR3 region has 16 residues. Trimming at V came to 5 bases and at J to 6 bases, leaving 11 bases not matched to a gene. Germline V CDR1 and CDR2: SGHTA, FQGTGA.

The chain links TRBV4-3 to TRBJ1-4; 7 positions match TRBD1. V lost 4 bases and J lost 4; bases outside the gene matches: 9. CDR3 length: 16 amino acids. CDR1 and CDR2 (germline): LGHNA, YSLEER. Written as DNA, the CDR3 is TGCGCCAGCAGCCGAGGACAGGCGGATGGTAATGAAAAACTGTTTTTT. Amino acid sequence: CASSRGQADGNEKLFF.

This clone was detected only a few times. The chain recombines TRBV10-3 with TRBJ2-5, with D possibly matching TRBD1 (5 bases). V lost 0 bases and J lost 5, with 7 bases in between. CDR3 length equals 13 residues. From germline, CDR1 is ENHRY and CDR2 SYGVKD. CDR3 DNA: TGTGCCATCAGTGAGTCTAAGGGGGAGACCCAGTACTTC. Its translation is CAISESKGETQYF.

As DNA, the CDR3 is TGTGCCAGCACCGGGACAGAGAACACTATCACCGGGGAGCTGTTTTTT. Encoded protein: CASTGTENTITGELFF. The V and J genes are TRBV27 and TRBJ2-2; 7 bases map to TRBD1. Germline V gene data show CDR1 as MNHEY and CDR2 as SMNVEV (reference sequence). CDR3 size: 16 residues. V lost 7 bases to trimming and J lost 4 bases; unmatched junction nucleotides: 12.